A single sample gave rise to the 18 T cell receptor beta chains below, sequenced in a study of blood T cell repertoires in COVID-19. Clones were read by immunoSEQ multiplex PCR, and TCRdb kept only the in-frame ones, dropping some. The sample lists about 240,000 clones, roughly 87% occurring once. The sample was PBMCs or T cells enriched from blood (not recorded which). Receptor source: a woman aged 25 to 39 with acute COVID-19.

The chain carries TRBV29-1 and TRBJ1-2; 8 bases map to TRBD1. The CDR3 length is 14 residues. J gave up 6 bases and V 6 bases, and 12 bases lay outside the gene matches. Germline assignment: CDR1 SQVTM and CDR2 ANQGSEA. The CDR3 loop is CSVHLGQGGNGYTF. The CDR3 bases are TGCAGCGTCCACTTAGGACAGGGCGGGAATGGCTACACCTTC. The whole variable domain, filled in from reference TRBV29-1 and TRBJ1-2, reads SAVISQKPSRDICQRGTSLTIQCQVDSQVTMMFWYRQQPGQSLTLIATANQGSEATYESGFVIDKFPISRPNLTFSTLTVSNMSPEDSSIYLCSVHLGQGGNGYTFGSGTRLTVV.

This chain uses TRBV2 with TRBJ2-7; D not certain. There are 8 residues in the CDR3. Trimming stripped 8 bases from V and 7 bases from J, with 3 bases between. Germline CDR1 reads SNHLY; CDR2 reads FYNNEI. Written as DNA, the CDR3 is TGTGCCAGCTCGGAGCAGTACTTC. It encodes CASSEQYF. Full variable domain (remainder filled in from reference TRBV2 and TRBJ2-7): EPEVTQTPSHQVTQMGQEVILRCVPISNHLYFYWYRQILGQKVEFLVSFYNNEISEKSEIFDDQFSVERPDGSNFTLKIRSTKLEDSAMYFCASSEQYFGPGTRLTVT.

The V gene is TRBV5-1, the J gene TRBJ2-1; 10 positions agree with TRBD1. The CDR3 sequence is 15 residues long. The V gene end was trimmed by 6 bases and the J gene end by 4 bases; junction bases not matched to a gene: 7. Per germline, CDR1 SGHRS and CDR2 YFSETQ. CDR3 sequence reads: CASTKGGQGYNEQFF. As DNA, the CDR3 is TGCGCCAGCACCAAGGGGGGACAGGGGTACAATGAGCAGTTCTTC.

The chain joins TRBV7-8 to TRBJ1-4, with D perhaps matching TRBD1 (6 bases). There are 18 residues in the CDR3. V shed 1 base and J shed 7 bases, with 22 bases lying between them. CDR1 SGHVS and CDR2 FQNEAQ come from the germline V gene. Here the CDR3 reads CASSLEKGGGGGSEKLFF. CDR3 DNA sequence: TGTGCCAGCAGCTTAGAAAAAGGCGGAGGGGGAGGGAGTGAAAAACTGTTTTTT.

The CDR3 region is CASSQGGTAGANVLTF. CDR3 DNA: TGCGCCAGCAGCCAAGGGGGGACAGCTGGGGCCAACGTCCTGACTTTC. The V and J genes are TRBV4-1 and TRBJ2-6, with 7 bases lining up with TRBD1. The CDR3 spans 16 residues. V lost 1 base and J lost 2; bases outside the gene matches: 2. The V gene's germline CDR1 is MGHRA and CDR2 YSYEKL.

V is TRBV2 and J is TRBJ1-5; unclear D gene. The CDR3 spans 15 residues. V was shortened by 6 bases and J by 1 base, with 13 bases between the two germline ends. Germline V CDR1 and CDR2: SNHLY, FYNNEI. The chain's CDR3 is CASSPNRVSNQPQHF. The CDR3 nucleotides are TGTGCCAGCAGCCCCAACAGAGTGAGCAATCAGCCCCAGCATTTT.

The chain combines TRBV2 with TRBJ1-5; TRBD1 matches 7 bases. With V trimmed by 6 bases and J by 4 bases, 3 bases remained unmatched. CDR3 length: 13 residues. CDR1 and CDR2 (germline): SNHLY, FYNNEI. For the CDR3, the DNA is TGTGCCAGCAGAACAGGGGTTAATCAGCCCCAGCATTTT. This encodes CASRTGVNQPQHF.

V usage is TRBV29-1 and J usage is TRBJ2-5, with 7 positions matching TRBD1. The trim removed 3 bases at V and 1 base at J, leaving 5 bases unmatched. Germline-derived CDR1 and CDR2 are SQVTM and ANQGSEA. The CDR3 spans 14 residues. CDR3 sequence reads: CSVDVGQSQETQYF. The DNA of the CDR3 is TGCAGCGTTGATGTGGGACAGAGCCAAGAGACCCAGTACTTC.

The CDR3 bases are TGTGCCAGCAGCTTAGTGACGACTTCCACTGAAGCTTTCTTT. This sequence encodes CASSLVTTSTEAFF. The J gene is TRBJ1-1, the V gene TRBV7-2, with D uncertain. V was trimmed by 1 base and J by 4 bases, leaving 10 bases between them. Germline assignment: CDR1 SGHTA and CDR2 FQGNSA. This CDR3 region has 14 residues.

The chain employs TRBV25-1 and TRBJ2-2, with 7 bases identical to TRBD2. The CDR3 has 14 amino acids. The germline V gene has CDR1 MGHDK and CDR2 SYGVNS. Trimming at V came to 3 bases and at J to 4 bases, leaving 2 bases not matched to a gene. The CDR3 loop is CASSESGGTGELFF. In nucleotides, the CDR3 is TGTGCCAGCAGTGAGTCGGGGGGCACCGGGGAGCTGTTTTTT. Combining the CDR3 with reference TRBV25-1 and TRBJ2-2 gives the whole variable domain EADIYQTPRYLVIGTGKKITLECSQTMGHDKMYWYQQDPGMELHLIHYSYGVNSTEKGDLSSESTVSRIRTEHFPLTLESARPSHTSQYLCASSESGGTGELFFGEGSRLTVL.

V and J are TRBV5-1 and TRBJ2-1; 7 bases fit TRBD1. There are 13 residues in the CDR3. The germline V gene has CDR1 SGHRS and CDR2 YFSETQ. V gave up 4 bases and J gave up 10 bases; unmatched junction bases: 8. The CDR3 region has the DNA TGCGCCAGCAGCATCCTACAGGGGTACGAGCAGTTCTTC. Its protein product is CASSILQGYEQFF.

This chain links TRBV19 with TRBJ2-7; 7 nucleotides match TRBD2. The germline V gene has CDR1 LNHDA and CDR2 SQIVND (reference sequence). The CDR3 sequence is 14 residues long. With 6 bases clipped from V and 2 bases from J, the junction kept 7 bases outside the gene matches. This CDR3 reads CASRRGGLPYEQYF. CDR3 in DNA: TGTGCCAGTAGACGCGGGGGACTTCCCTACGAGCAGTACTTC.

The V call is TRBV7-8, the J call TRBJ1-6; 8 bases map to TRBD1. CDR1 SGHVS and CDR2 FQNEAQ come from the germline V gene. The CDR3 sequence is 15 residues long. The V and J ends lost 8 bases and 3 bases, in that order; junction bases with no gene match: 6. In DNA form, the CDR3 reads TGTGCCAGCGGACCACAGGGGGTCTATAATTCACCCCTCCACTTT. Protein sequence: CASGPQGVYNSPLHF. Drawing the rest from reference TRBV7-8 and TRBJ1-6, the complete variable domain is GAGVSQSPRYKVAKRGQDVALRCDPISGHVSLFWYQQALGQGPEFLTYFQNEAQLDKSGLPSDRFFAERPEGSVSTLKIQRTQQEDSAVYLCASGPQGVYNSPLHFGNGTRLTVT.

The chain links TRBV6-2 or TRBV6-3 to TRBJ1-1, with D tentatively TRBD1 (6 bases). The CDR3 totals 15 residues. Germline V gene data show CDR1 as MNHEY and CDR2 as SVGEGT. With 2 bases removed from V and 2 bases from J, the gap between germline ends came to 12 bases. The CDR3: CASSYPRGANTEAFF. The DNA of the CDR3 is TGTGCCAGCAGTTACCCCAGGGGCGCTAACACTGAAGCTTTCTTT.

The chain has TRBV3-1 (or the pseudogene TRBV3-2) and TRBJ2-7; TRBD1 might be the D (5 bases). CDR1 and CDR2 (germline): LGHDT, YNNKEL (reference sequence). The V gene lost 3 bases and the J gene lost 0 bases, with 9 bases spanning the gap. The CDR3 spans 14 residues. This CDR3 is CASSQGLSSYEQYF. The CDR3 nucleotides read TGTGCCAGCAGCCAGGGGCTCTCCTCCTACGAGCAGTACTTC.

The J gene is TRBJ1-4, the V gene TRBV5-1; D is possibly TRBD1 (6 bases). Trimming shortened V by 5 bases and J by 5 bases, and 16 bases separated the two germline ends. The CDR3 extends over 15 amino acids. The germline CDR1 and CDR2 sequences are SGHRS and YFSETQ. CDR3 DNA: TGCGCCAGCAGTGTACAGGGACCGCGCAATGAAAAACTGTTTTTT. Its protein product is CASSVQGPRNEKLFF.

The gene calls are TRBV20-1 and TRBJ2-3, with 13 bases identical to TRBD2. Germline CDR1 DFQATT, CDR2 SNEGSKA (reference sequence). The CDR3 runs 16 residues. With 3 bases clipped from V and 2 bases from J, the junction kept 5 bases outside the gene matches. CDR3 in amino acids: CSASSGTSGATDTQYF. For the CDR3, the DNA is TGCAGTGCTAGTAGTGGGACTAGCGGGGCCACAGATACGCAGTATTTT.

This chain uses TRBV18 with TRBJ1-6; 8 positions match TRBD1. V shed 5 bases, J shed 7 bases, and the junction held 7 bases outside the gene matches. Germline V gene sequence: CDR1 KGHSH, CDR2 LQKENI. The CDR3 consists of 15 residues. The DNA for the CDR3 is TGTGCCAGCTCAGCAAGACAGGGGTTGAATTCACCCCTCCACTTT. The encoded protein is CASSARQGLNSPLHF.